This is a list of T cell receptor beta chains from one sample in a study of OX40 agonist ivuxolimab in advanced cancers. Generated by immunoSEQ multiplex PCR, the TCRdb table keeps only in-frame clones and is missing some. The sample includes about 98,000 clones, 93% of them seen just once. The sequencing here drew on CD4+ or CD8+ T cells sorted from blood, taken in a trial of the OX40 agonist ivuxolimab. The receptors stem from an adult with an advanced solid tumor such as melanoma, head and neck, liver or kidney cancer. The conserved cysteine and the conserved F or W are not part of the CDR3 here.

cdr3_aa: ASSAQGEYTEAF
v_call: TRBV5-6

cdr3_aa: ASSLGGSSYEQY
v_call: TRBV27

cdr3_aa: ASVAAGRSYNEQF
v_call: TRBV12-5

cdr3_aa: ASSYGQGRYEQY
v_call: TRBV6-5

cdr3_aa: AISESRAGGRDEQY
v_call: TRBV10-3

cdr3_aa: ASSSGTLGREQF
v_call: TRBV6-5

cdr3_aa: ASSIGRALPSEAF
v_call: TRBV28

cdr3_aa: ASSAGRVWSVLT
v_call: TRBV2

cdr3_aa: ARRDRHSGANVLT
v_call: TRBV30

cdr3_aa: ASSGQTILAGVAETQY
v_call: TRBV19

cdr3_aa: ASSDRGRNGYT
v_call: TRBV2

cdr3_aa: ASSPPPAGSPYGYT
v_call: TRBV4-3

cdr3_aa: ASSPDRTGSPLH
v_call: TRBV7-8

cdr3_aa: ASTRVPGTAHTGELF
v_call: TRBV28

cdr3_aa: ASSTSDVSNQPQH
v_call: TRBV19

cdr3_aa: AWSIKVLGAF
v_call: TRBV30

cdr3_aa: ATSPWGQNTDTQY
v_call: TRBV15

cdr3_aa: ASSLMRAGDTQY
v_call: TRBV7-3

cdr3_aa: ASRPLRRGTYGYT
v_call: TRBV6-5

cdr3_aa: ASSFGGTDTQY
v_call: TRBV11-3

cdr3_aa: ASSSYMQPQH
v_call: TRBV6-5

cdr3_aa: AISDPRKGGGNQPQH
v_call: TRBV10-3

cdr3_aa: ASSIAGNYGYT
v_call: TRBV19

cdr3_aa: ASSIRGAYNEQF
v_call: TRBV7-2

cdr3_aa: ASSLGTSEGEQF
v_call: TRBV5-1

cdr3_aa: AISESRNSVGNTIY
v_call: TRBV10-3

cdr3_aa: ASSWRGNQPQH
v_call: TRBV6-5

cdr3_aa: ASSASGTDYEQF
v_call: TRBV9

cdr3_aa: ASSQTGGGNQPQH
v_call: TRBV7-9

cdr3_aa: AWRTGSNYGYT
v_call: TRBV30

cdr3_aa: ASSTGLAVYNEQF
v_call: TRBV9

cdr3_aa: ASRGAGGYT
v_call: TRBV4-2

cdr3_aa: ASSLDPGTDTQY
v_call: TRBV5-1

cdr3_aa: ASTPRAGEQF
v_call: TRBV6-5

cdr3_aa: ASSLKGGPASTDTQY
v_call: TRBV7-2

cdr3_aa: ASSDTSGANVLT
v_call: TRBV2

cdr3_aa: ATRLIMSYNEQF
v_call: TRBV6-1

cdr3_aa: AISKGETELSHEQY
v_call: TRBV10-3

cdr3_aa: ASSTSTSSDTQY
v_call: TRBV6-6

cdr3_aa: ASSLDRYQPQH
v_call: TRBV27

cdr3_aa: ASSLALGNGGELF
v_call: TRBV7-7

cdr3_aa: ASSGPGQGYSPLH
v_call: TRBV28

cdr3_aa: AWRGRGNEKLF
v_call: TRBV30

cdr3_aa: ASSYVGGGGYT
v_call: TRBV7-9

cdr3_aa: ASSSQVTTEAF
v_call: TRBV7-2